This is a list of T cell receptor beta chains from one sample in a study of technical replicates of blood from several donors. The protocol was immunoSEQ multiplex PCR, while the TCRdb copy is restricted to in-frame clones and leaves out a portion. This table holds 85,000 to 100,000 clones, almost 96% found once. Specimen: T cells isolated from PBMCs. These receptor sequences come from a human donor in good health. The CDR3 runs from the conserved cysteine through the conserved F or W. A D gene is named only where the DNA matches it firmly. Not all rows give a size; the values are once, few, many and, for expanded clones, a class.

clone_size	v_call	d_call	j_call	cdr3_aa	cdr3_nt
-	TRBV19	TRBD2	TRBJ2-7	CASSITSGRYEQYF	TGTGCCAGTAGTATAACTAGCGGGAGGTACGAGCAGTACTTC
-	TRBV2	TRBD2	TRBJ2-7	CASNLAGVDYEQYF	TGTGCCAGCAATTTGGCGGGAGTAGACTACGAGCAGTACTTC
-	TRBV5-1	-	TRBJ1-3	CASSLLSYGHSGNTIYF	TGCGCCAGCAGCTTGTTATCGTACGGACACTCTGGAAACACCATATATTTT
-	TRBV5-1	TRBD2	TRBJ2-5	CASSFTSGTQETQYF	TGCGCCAGCAGCTTTACTAGCGGAACGCAAGAGACCCAGTACTTC
-	TRBV5-1	TRBD1	TRBJ1-2	CASSQDRGRNYGYTF	TGCGCCAGCAGCCAAGACAGGGGAAGGAACTATGGCTACACCTTC
-	TRBV4-1	TRBD1	TRBJ1-4	CASSRDRADEKLFF	TGCGCCAGCAGCCGGGACAGGGCTGATGAAAAACTGTTTTTT
-	TRBV19	-	TRBJ1-1	CASSITGTTATEAFF	TGTGCCAGTAGTATTACCGGGACAACAGCCACTGAAGCTTTCTTT
-	TRBV27	-	TRBJ2-4	CASRIRNIQYF	TGTGCCAGCAGGATCAGAAACATTCAGTACTTC
-	TRBV7-3	TRBD1	TRBJ2-7	CASSLDRGYEQYF	TGTGCCAGCAGCTTAGACAGGGGATACGAGCAGTACTTC
-	TRBV7-8	-	TRBJ2-1	CASSLSESREFF	TGTGCCAGCAGCTTATCAGAATCGAGGGAGTTCTTC
-	TRBV11-3	-	TRBJ1-5	CASSESNSNQPQHF	TGTGCCAGCAGCGAAAGCAATAGCAATCAGCCCCAGCATTTT
-	TRBV7-8	-	TRBJ1-5	CASRPGRVGNQPQHF	TGTGCCAGCAGGCCCGGGCGGGTTGGCAATCAGCCCCAGCATTTT
-	TRBV27	-	TRBJ2-1	CASSRTDRYNEQFF	TGTGCCAGCAGTAGGACGGACAGATACAATGAGCAGTTCTTC
-	TRBV9	TRBD1	TRBJ2-7	CASSVKGTGTTYEQYF	TGTGCCAGCAGCGTAAAAGGGACAGGGACGACCTACGAGCAGTACTTC
-	TRBV5-5	TRBD2	TRBJ2-7	CASSLSLGGRTYEQYF	TGTGCCAGCAGCTTGTCCCTCGGGGGGAGGACCTACGAGCAGTACTTC
-	TRBV27	-	TRBJ2-1	CASSEDRDLGYEQFF	TGTGCCAGCAGTGAAGATCGGGACTTGGGGTATGAGCAGTTCTTC
-	TRBV2	TRBD1	TRBJ1-2	CATTGDSFYGYTF	TGTGCCACCACAGGGGACAGCTTTTATGGCTACACCTTC
-	TRBV9	-	TRBJ2-2	CASSVGEVHDTGELFF	TGTGCCAGCAGCGTAGGAGAAGTCCACGACACCGGGGAGCTGTTTTTT
-	TRBV10-1	TRBD1	TRBJ2-2	CASSGGQGGTGELFF	TGCGCCAGCAGTGGGGGACAGGGTGGCACCGGGGAGCTGTTTTTT
-	TRBV7-6	-	TRBJ2-3	CASSLIRGTDTQYF	TGTGCCAGCAGCTTAATCAGGGGCACAGATACGCAGTATTTT
-	TRBV11-3	-	TRBJ1-3	CASSSPSGNTIYF	TGTGCCAGCAGCTCTCCCTCCGGAAACACCATATATTTT
-	TRBV4-1	TRBD1	TRBJ2-4	CASSQDLNRDRDKNIQYF	TGCGCCAGCAGCCAAGACCTCAACCGGGACAGGGACAAAAACATTCAGTACTTC
-	TRBV13	-	TRBJ1-2	CASSSSGTLFNYGYTF	TGTGCCAGCAGCTCCTCCGGGACACTATTTAACTATGGCTACACCTTC
-	TRBV11-2	-	TRBJ2-3	CASSPHMVGSPVADTQYF	TGTGCCAGCAGCCCCCACATGGTCGGGAGCCCGGTAGCAGATACGCAGTATTTT
-	TRBV5-4	TRBD2	TRBJ2-2	CASSVAGGNTGELFF	TGTGCCAGCAGCGTAGCGGGCGGGAACACCGGGGAGCTGTTTTTT
-	TRBV7-9	-	TRBJ2-3	CASSRGLETHTDTQYF	TGTGCCAGCAGCAGGGGACTGGAAACCCACACAGATACGCAGTATTTT
-	TRBV5-8	-	TRBJ2-2	CASSLREVGELFF	TGTGCCAGCAGCTTAAGAGAAGTCGGGGAGCTGTTTTTT
-	TRBV7-8	TRBD1	TRBJ1-5	CASSLERQGLEQPQHF	TGTGCCAGCAGCTTAGAACGACAGGGCTTAGAGCAGCCCCAGCATTTT
once	TRBV5-1	-	TRBJ1-2	CASSFNREGYTF	TGCGCCAGCAGCTTCAACAGGGAAGGCTACACCTTC